Here is one T cell receptor (beta chain) with its context. Its specificity is unknown. These data are taken from a study of T cell responses to AZD1222 COVID-19 vaccine. Trimming stripped 3 bases from V and 0 bases from J, with 12 bases between. Germline V gene data show CDR1 as MGHRA and CDR2 as YSYEKL. CDR3 length: 15 amino acids. Clones were read by immunoSEQ multiplex PCR, and TCRdb kept only the in-frame ones, dropping some. The data contain roughly 150,000 clones, 80% to 90% of them singletons. Study-wide points: Nearly half of unique spike-specific TCRs reportedly avoided B.1.351 and B.1.1.7 mutated regions.

Sequenced material: peripheral blood, taken on day 0 of AZD1222 vaccination. The chain uses TRBV4-1 and TRBJ2-7; D is unresolved. The source of this sequence is an adult in good health. CDR3 amino acids: CASSHREFSSYEQYF. As DNA, the CDR3 is TGCGCCAGCAGCCACAGAGAATTTAGCTCCTACGAGCAGTACTTC.